Presented here are 11 T cell receptor beta chains from one specimen sequenced in a study of shared clonotypes between healthy human individuals. TCRdb's copy holds only in-frame clones and misses some; the assay was immunoSEQ multiplex PCR. The sample shows 2,500,000 or so clones, 80% to 95% of them seen only once. Sequenced sample: naive CD4+ T cells from PBMCs. Described subset: CD45RA+ positively selected. The source of these receptors is a man aged 18 to 29 in good health. Some clones in this sample may be carry-over from other donors' samples.

This clone showed up just once. The J gene is TRBJ2-3, the V gene TRBV9, with 14 bases lining up with TRBD2. The length of the CDR3 is 17 residues. Trimming at V came to 0 bases and at J to 2 bases, leaving 2 bases not matched to a gene. Germline-derived CDR1 and CDR2 are SGDLS and YYNGEE. The CDR3 protein is CASSVGTSGRFTDTQYF. The CDR3 region has the DNA TGTGCCAGCAGCGTAGGGACTAGCGGGAGGTTCACAGATACGCAGTATTTT.

The chain carries TRBV28 and TRBJ2-1; perhaps TRBD1 as D (5 bases). The CDR3 length is 17 residues. Trimming shortened V by 3 bases and J by 2 bases, and 17 bases separated the two germline ends. Looked up from germline, CDR1 is MDHEN and CDR2 is SYDVKM. DNA of the CDR3: TGTGCCAGCAGTTTCGGCCTTCTCAGGGCCGCCTACAATGAGCAGTTCTTC. This encodes CASSFGLLRAAYNEQFF.

Points on this clone: This sample also contains other DNA sequences that code for the same CDR3. The chain has TRBV18 and TRBJ1-1; D is uncertain. CDR3 length equals 13 residues. V was pared by 2 bases and J by 0 bases, with 4 bases between. CDR1 and CDR2 (germline): KGHSH, LQKENI. This chain's CDR3 is CASSPSLNTEAFF. CDR3 sequence (DNA): TGTGCCAGCTCACCATCCTTGAACACTGAAGCTTTCTTT.

The V call is TRBV5-1, the J call TRBJ2-1; 15 bases line up with TRBD2. CDR1 is SGHRS, CDR2 YFSETQ, per germline. J was trimmed by 2 bases and V by 3 bases; bases with no gene match: 6. This CDR3 is built from 18 residues. CDR3 coding DNA: TGCGCCAGCAGCTGGACTAGCGGGAGGGCCGTCACCTACAATGAGCAGTTCTTC. It codes for CASSWTSGRAVTYNEQFF.

The chain links TRBV29-1 to TRBJ1-2; maybe TRBD1 (5 bases). This CDR3 comprises 12 residues. V lost 7 bases, J lost 3 bases, and 12 bases lay in between. Per germline, CDR1 SQVTM and CDR2 ANQGSEA. The DNA for the CDR3 is TGCAGCGCCACGACAGACTACTATGGCTACACCTTC. Translating it yields CSATTDYYGYTF.

V and J are TRBV12-5 and TRBJ2-5, with 8 bases aligning to TRBD2. The CDR3 spans 15 residues. Trimming took 0 bases from V and 5 from J; bases not matched to a gene: 5. Germline-derived CDR1 and CDR2 are LGHNT and FRNRAP. The CDR3: CASGLVAGGAETQYF. Here the CDR3 DNA reads TGTGCTAGTGGTTTGGTCGCGGGAGGTGCGGAGACCCAGTACTTC.

The genes are TRBV7-2 and TRBJ2-7; TRBD2 matches at 11 bases. The CDR3 is 15 residues long. The germline V gene has CDR1 SGHTA and CDR2 FQGNSA. J was trimmed by 6 bases and V by 3 bases; bases with no gene match: 7. The CDR3 region is CASSFWVAGGGEQYF. The CDR3 bases are TGTGCCAGCAGCTTTTGGGTAGCGGGAGGGGGCGAGCAGTACTTC.

The V call is TRBV28, the J call TRBJ1-5; D is undetermined. Germline V gene sequence: CDR1 MDHEN, CDR2 SYDVKM. This CDR3 is 16 amino acids long. V lost 2 bases and J 3 bases, leaving 14 bases between the germline ends. For the CDR3, the DNA is TGTGCCAGCAGTTTAAGGTCGGGCCAAAACAATCAGCCCCAGCATTTT. Residues: CASSLRSGQNNQPQHF.

The rearrangement joins TRBV7-9 to TRBJ2-1; unclear D gene. The V end was cut by 5 bases, the J end by 7 bases, with 15 bases between. The CDR3 runs 14 residues. CDR1 and CDR2 from the germline V gene are SEHNR and FQNEAQ (reference sequence). This CDR3 reads CASSPIELANEQFF. The CDR3 DNA sequence: TGTGCCAGCAGCCCCATTGAGCTCGCTAATGAGCAGTTCTTC.

The CDR3 is CASSLAGTGGANEKLFF. The CDR3 region has the DNA TGCGCCAGCAGCCTCGCGGGGACAGGGGGCGCGAATGAAAAACTGTTTTTT. This chain connects TRBV4-1 to TRBJ1-4, with 12 nucleotides matching TRBD1. V lost 4 bases to trimming and J lost 5 bases; unmatched junction nucleotides: 8. The CDR3 has 17 amino acids. The germline CDR1 and CDR2 sequences are MGHRA and YSYEKL.

This rearrangement joins TRBV5-1 to TRBJ2-2, with D tentatively TRBD1 or TRBD2 (6 bases each). The CDR3 has 16 amino acids. Trimming took 1 base from V and 3 from J, leaving 13 bases between them. In germline, CDR1 is SGHRS, CDR2 YFSETQ. In DNA, the CDR3 is TGCGCCAGCAGCTTGACAGGGAGGACGGACACCGGGGAGCTGTTTTTT. This codes for CASSLTGRTDTGELFF. The full variable domain, completed using reference TRBV5-1 and TRBJ2-2, is KAGVTQTPRYLIKTRGQQVTLSCSPISGHRSVSWYQQTPGQGLQFLFEYFSETQRNKGNFPGRFSGRQFSNSRSEMNVSTLELGDSALYLCASSLTGRTDTGELFFGEGSRLTVL.